Shown below are 27 T cell receptor beta chains from a single sample sequenced in a study of cytomegalovirus exposure and HLA in healthy donors. PCR amplification relied on 60 Vbeta primers (plus 13 Jbeta primers). TCRdb's table, derived via immunoSEQ multiplex PCR, lists solely in-frame clones and lacks some. The table includes 130,000 to 150,000 clones, around 81% detected once. The sequenced material came from PBMCs. The receptor set was obtained from a man in his forties in good health and CMV-seropositive.

The rearrangement joins TRBV5-6 to TRBJ1-1, with 9 positions matching TRBD1. The V and J ends lost 2 bases and 4 bases, in that order; junction bases with no gene match: 6. Germline V lookup: CDR1 SGHDT, CDR2 YYEEEE. The CDR3 has 15 amino acids. The CDR3 loop is CASSFRTGVGTEAFF. The DNA for the CDR3 is TGTGCCAGCAGCTTCCGGACAGGGGTGGGCACTGAAGCTTTCTTT.

The rearrangement links TRBV15 to TRBJ1-1; TRBD1 is a possible D gene (5 bases). The ends were cut back, 0 bases at V and 8 bases at J, with 16 bases in the middle. The germline V gene has CDR1 LNHNV and CDR2 YYDKDF (reference sequence). The CDR3 sequence is 15 residues long. DNA of the CDR3: TGTGCCACCAGCAGAGAAGACCAGGGACTCTCCGAAGCTTTCTTT. Its translation: CATSREDQGLSEAFF.

The CDR3: CASRVGTASTEAFF. For the CDR3, the DNA is TGTGCCAGCAGGGTCGGGACTGCGAGCACTGAAGCTTTCTTT. The chain combines TRBV2 with TRBJ1-1, with a possible D match to TRBD1 (5 bases). With 6 bases removed from V and 4 bases from J, the gap between germline ends came to 15 bases. Germline-derived CDR1 and CDR2 are SNHLY and FYNNEI. CDR3 length equals 14 residues.

The chain has TRBV27 and TRBJ1-1; the D is unclear. Germline CDR1 is MNHEY and CDR2 is SMNVEV (reference sequence). The ends were cut back, 2 bases at V and 4 bases at J, with 14 bases in the middle. The CDR3 is 15 residues long. CDR3 sequence reads: CASSLAGKAATEAFF. The CDR3 nucleotides are TGTGCCAGCAGTTTAGCAGGCAAGGCTGCCACTGAAGCTTTCTTT.

V gene TRBV7-6 combines with J gene TRBJ1-5; tentative D call: TRBD1 (5 bases). The CDR3 spans 13 residues. V shed 5 bases and J shed 8 bases, with 13 bases lying between them. The germline V gene has CDR1 SGHVS and CDR2 FNYEAQ. The CDR3 here is CASSGWGGEPQHF. Here the CDR3 DNA reads TGTGCCAGCAGCGGTTGGGGGGGGGAGCCCCAGCATTTT.

This rearrangement joins TRBV5-6 to TRBJ1-2; D not resolved. The germline V gene encodes CDR1 SGHDT and CDR2 YYEEEE. V lost 2 bases to trimming and J lost 4 bases, with 18 bases between them. This CDR3 is 16 amino acids long. CDR3 DNA: TGTGCCAGCAGCTTATTGGCCAGTAACCTTGGCTATGGCTACACCTTC. Translation gives CASSLLASNLGYGYTF.

The sample holds a few counts of this clone. This chain joins TRBV13 and TRBJ1-1; tentative D call: TRBD1 (6 bases). Trimming shortened V by 4 bases and J by 4 bases, and 10 bases separated the two germline ends. CDR1 PRHDT and CDR2 FYEKMQ come from the germline V gene (reference sequence). This CDR3 comprises 13 residues. The CDR3 nucleotides read TGTGCCAGCAGCTCTTACAGGGCCACTGAAGCTTTCTTT. Translation: CASSSYRATEAFF.

In DNA form, the CDR3 reads TGTGCCAGTGGACTAGCGGACACAGATACGCAGTATTTT. Its translation is CASGLADTDTQYF. V and J are TRBV7-9 and TRBJ2-3, with 10 bases aligning to TRBD2. V was pared by 9 bases and J by 2 bases, with 2 bases of the junction left unmatched. Germline values: CDR1 SEHNR, CDR2 FQNEAQ (reference sequence). The CDR3 contains 13 residues.

The J gene is TRBJ2-2, the V gene TRBV7-9; 9 bases fit TRBD2. Germline CDR1 and CDR2: SEHNR and FQNEAQ (reference sequence). The V gene end was trimmed by 6 bases and the J gene end by 2 bases; junction bases not matched to a gene: 7. This CDR3 is 16 amino acids long. The CDR3 reads CASRPRLAVNTGELFF. The CDR3 DNA reads as TGTGCCAGCAGGCCCCGACTAGCGGTAAACACCGGGGAGCTGTTTTTT. The entire variable domain, with the rest obtained from reference TRBV7-9 and TRBJ2-2, is as follows: DTGVSQNPRHKITKRGQNVTFRCDPISEHNRLYWYRQTLGQGPEFLTYFQNEAQLEKSRLLSDRFSAERPKGSFSTLEIQRTEQGDSAMYLCASRPRLAVNTGELFFGEGSRLTVL.

The chain recombines TRBV7-9 with TRBJ2-7; TRBD2 is a possible D gene (5 bases). The CDR3 sequence is 11 residues long. Germline CDR1 is SEHNR and CDR2 is FQNEAQ (reference sequence). With 5 bases removed from V and 6 bases from J, the gap between germline ends came to 8 bases. The CDR3: CASSEGAEQYF. In DNA, the CDR3 is TGTGCCAGCAGCGAGGGAGCCGAGCAGTACTTC. Based on the CDR3 plus reference TRBV7-9 and TRBJ2-7, the full variable domain is DTGVSQNPRHKITKRGQNVTFRCDPISEHNRLYWYRQTLGQGPEFLTYFQNEAQLEKSRLLSDRFSAERPKGSFSTLEIQRTEQGDSAMYLCASSEGAEQYFGPGTRLTVT.

The CDR3 region has the DNA TGTGCCAGCAGCCAAGATCTTGCGGGGGGCGAGCAGTACTTC. It codes for CASSQDLAGGEQYF. V is TRBV4-2 and J is TRBJ2-7; 8 nucleotides match TRBD2. This CDR3 region has 14 residues. J was trimmed by 6 bases and V by 0 bases; bases with no gene match: 4. The germline V gene has CDR1 LGHNA and CDR2 YNFKEQ.

The chain has TRBV4-1 and TRBJ2-5, with TRBD2 matching 9 bases. The V gene end was trimmed by 4 bases and the J gene end by 4 bases; junction bases not matched to a gene: 16. From germline, CDR1 is MGHRA and CDR2 YSYEKL. The CDR3 contains 18 residues. The CDR3 DNA follows: TGCGCCAGCAGCCCCCTTCCAGCGGGGGGATTGGCGGGAGAGACCCAGTACTTC. It yields the protein CASSPLPAGGLAGETQYF.

This chain uses TRBV4-3 with TRBJ1-1; tentative D call: TRBD1 (5 bases). Germline CDR1 LGHNA, CDR2 YSLEER. Trimming stripped 1 base from V and 9 bases from J, with 12 bases between. CDR3 length: 13 amino acids. CDR3 sequence: CASSQVGGTKAFF. The CDR3 DNA reads TGCGCCAGCAGCCAAGTCGGAGGGACGAAAGCTTTCTTT.

DNA for the CDR3: TGTGCCAGCGGGGGGGGCGGTCAGCCCCAGCATTTT. Protein product: CASGGGGQPQHF. The V and J genes are TRBV2 and TRBJ1-5, with D possibly matching TRBD1 (6 bases). Germline V gene sequence: CDR1 SNHLY, CDR2 FYNNEI. CDR3 length: 12 residues. The V and J ends lost 8 bases and 6 bases respectively, with 11 bases between them.

This clone came up a few times. The chain joins TRBV2 to TRBJ2-1; TRBD1 aligns across 8 bases. Germline V gene lookup returns CDR1 SNHLY and CDR2 FYNNEI. CDR3 length: 14 amino acids. Losses at the gene ends were 6 bases for V and 7 bases for J; bases not matched to a gene: 8. The CDR3 sequence is CASSRTGIGNEQFF. CDR3 nucleotides: TGTGCCAGCAGCAGGACAGGGATAGGTAATGAGCAGTTCTTC.

This chain links TRBV27 with TRBJ2-3, with 14 bases identical to TRBD2. Losses at the gene ends were 3 bases for V and 8 bases for J; bases not matched to a gene: 7. Germline V gives CDR1 MNHEY, CDR2 SMNVEV (reference sequence). The CDR3 runs to 16 residues. CDR3 bases: TGTGCCAGCAGTTTCGGGGGACTAGCGGGAGCCGGTACGCAGTATTTT. This translates into CASSFGGLAGAGTQYF.

The V call is TRBV7-2, the J call TRBJ2-7, with TRBD2 matching over 16 bases. CDR1 and CDR2 (germline): SGHTA, FQGNSA. The CDR3 contains 18 residues. V dropped 5 bases and J dropped 2; count of bases not matched to a gene: 9. The CDR3 protein is CASSARGLAGGLAYEQYF. In nucleotides, the CDR3 is TGTGCCAGCAGCGCCAGGGGACTAGCGGGGGGGCTGGCCTACGAGCAGTACTTC. Full variable domain (outside the CDR3, taken from reference TRBV7-2 and TRBJ2-7): GAGVSQSPSNKVTEKGKDVELRCDPISGHTALYWYRQSLGQGLEFLIYFQGNSAPDKSGLPSDRFSAERTGGSVSTLTIQRTQQEDSAVYLCASSARGLAGGLAYEQYFGPGTRLTVT.

The chain is built from TRBV7-2 and TRBJ1-2; 8 bases are a match to TRBD1. The trim removed 0 bases at V and 6 bases at J, leaving 18 bases unmatched. The CDR3 covers 19 residues. Germline V gene sequence: CDR1 SGHTA, CDR2 FQGNSA. CDR3 sequence: CASSLAPGTGMGNVNGYTF. For the CDR3, the DNA is TGTGCCAGCAGCTTAGCGCCCGGGACAGGCATGGGCAACGTGAATGGCTACACCTTC. The variable domain in full, with the rest retrieved from reference TRBV7-2 and TRBJ1-2, is GAGVSQSPSNKVTEKGKDVELRCDPISGHTALYWYRQSLGQGLEFLIYFQGNSAPDKSGLPSDRFSAERTGGSVSTLTIQRTQQEDSAVYLCASSLAPGTGMGNVNGYTFGSGTRLTVV.

This chain links TRBV15 with TRBJ1-4; possible D gene TRBD1, 6 bases. The germline V gene encodes CDR1 LNHNV and CDR2 YYDKDF (reference sequence). V was pared by 5 bases and J by 0 bases, with 16 bases between. The CDR3 covers 17 residues. The CDR3 DNA reads as TGTGCCACCAGCCGATTACCACAGGGCGCAACTAATGAAAAACTGTTTTTT. Protein sequence: CATSRLPQGATNEKLFF.

The V and J genes are TRBV4-2 and TRBJ1-6; 7 positions match TRBD1. After removal of 0 bases from V and 6 bases from J, the junction contained 8 bases not matched to a gene. The CDR3 consists of 17 residues. The germline gives CDR1 LGHNA, CDR2 YNFKEQ. CDR3 in amino acids: CASSQDTTGRLNSPLHF. The CDR3 DNA reads TGTGCCAGCAGCCAAGATACGACAGGGAGACTTAATTCACCCCTCCACTTT.

The chain has TRBV6-1 and TRBJ2-7, with 7 bases that match TRBD2. Germline CDR1 MNHNS, CDR2 SASEGT. Trimming at V came to 3 bases and at J to 4 bases, leaving 6 bases not matched to a gene. This CDR3 is built from 14 residues. The CDR3 region is CASSEREGLYEQYF. In nucleotides, the CDR3 is TGTGCCAGCAGTGAGAGGGAGGGCCTGTACGAGCAGTACTTC.

The chain has TRBV4-1 and TRBJ1-2; 7 bases match TRBD1. This CDR3 has 14 amino acids. Germline-derived CDR1 and CDR2 are MGHRA and YSYEKL. V dropped 1 base and J dropped 2; count of bases not matched to a gene: 1. CDR3 DNA: TGCGCCAGCAGCCAAGTGGGACAGAACTATGGCTACACCTTC. It translates to CASSQVGQNYGYTF.

This chain connects TRBV28 to TRBJ2-1, with D tentatively TRBD2 (5 bases). Per germline, CDR1 MDHEN and CDR2 SYDVKM. V was shortened by 4 bases and J by 7 bases, with 20 bases between the two germline ends. This CDR3 has 16 residues. The CDR3 bases are TGTGCCAGCAGTTGGACCAGAGCTAGCATTGGAAATGAGCAGTTCTTC. This sequence encodes CASSWTRASIGNEQFF. The entire variable domain, with the rest obtained from reference TRBV28 and TRBJ2-1, is as follows: DVKVTQSSRYLVKRTGEKVFLECVQDMDHENMFWYRQDPGLGLRLIYFSYDVKMKEKGDIPEGYSVSREKKERFSLILESASTNQTSMYLCASSWTRASIGNEQFFGPGTRLTVL.

The V call is TRBV19, the J call TRBJ2-6; 11 bases map to TRBD2. Germline V CDR1 and CDR2: LNHDA, SQIVND (reference sequence). The CDR3 covers 17 residues. Germline trimming cut 4 bases from V and 0 bases from J; bases unmatched to any gene: 2. The CDR3 DNA reads TGTGCCAGTAGTACCCTAGCGGGGGGCTCTGGGGCCAACGTCCTGACTTTC. The encoded protein is CASSTLAGGSGANVLTF. Drawing the rest from reference TRBV19 and TRBJ2-6, the complete variable domain is DGGITQSPKYLFRKEGQNVTLSCEQNLNHDAMYWYRQDPGQGLRLIYYSQIVNDFQKGDIAEGYSVSREKKESFPLTVTSAQKNPTAFYLCASSTLAGGSGANVLTFGAGSRLTVL.

The rearrangement uses TRBV2 and TRBJ2-1, with a possible D match to TRBD1 (6 bases). From germline, CDR1 is SNHLY and CDR2 FYNNEI. Trimming pared 6 bases from V and 11 bases from J, leaving 23 bases between. The CDR3 extends over 15 amino acids. The CDR3 DNA sequence: TGTGCCAGCAGAGAGGACAGAATTACTTCAATGAAGCAGTTCTTC. Residues: CASREDRITSMKQFF.

The chain employs TRBV7-2 and TRBJ2-3; 7 bases are a match to TRBD2. The CDR3 consists of 14 residues. CDR1 is SGHTA and CDR2 is FQGNSA in the germline V gene. V trimming: 3 bases; J trimming: 4 bases; junction bases outside the gene matches: 4. The DNA for the CDR3 is TGTGCCAGCAGCTTTGGCGGGGGTGCAGATACGCAGTATTTT. Protein: CASSFGGGADTQYF.

The chain joins TRBV5-1 to TRBJ1-1, with 7 bases lining up with TRBD1. V dropped 5 bases and J dropped 3; count of bases not matched to a gene: 10. This CDR3 contains 15 residues. Germline V gene lookup returns CDR1 SGHRS and CDR2 YFSETQ. The CDR3 here is CASSSTGTDYTEAFF. The CDR3 coding sequence is TGCGCCAGCAGTTCGACCGGGACAGATTACACTGAAGCTTTCTTT.